Sequencing of this TCR beta chain was carried out in a study of tumor and adjacent non-tumor tissue in lung cancer. This sample's RNA came from whole unsorted tissue. The CDR3 runs 16 residues. Germline V gives CDR1 MGHRA, CDR2 YSYEKL. The library came from three nested PCR rounds adapted from ARM-PCR protocols. MiXCR, run by TCRdb on the multiplex PCR reads, gives a single entry per CDR3 protein. The sample records fewer than 120,000 distinct CDR3 sequences, over 75% being singletons. Comments on this clonotype: Compared with germline, one end of the junction differs, possibly owing to a read error.

Specimen: lung tumor tissue. The chain combines TRBV4-1 with TRBJ2-7; TRBD2 aligns across 11 bases. The sequence came from a man aged 65 to 79 with non-small cell lung cancer. This CDR3 is CASNRTLAGERDDQYF. Written as DNA, the CDR3 is TGCGCCAGCAACCGGACACTAGCGGGAGAGAGGGACGACCAGTACTTC.